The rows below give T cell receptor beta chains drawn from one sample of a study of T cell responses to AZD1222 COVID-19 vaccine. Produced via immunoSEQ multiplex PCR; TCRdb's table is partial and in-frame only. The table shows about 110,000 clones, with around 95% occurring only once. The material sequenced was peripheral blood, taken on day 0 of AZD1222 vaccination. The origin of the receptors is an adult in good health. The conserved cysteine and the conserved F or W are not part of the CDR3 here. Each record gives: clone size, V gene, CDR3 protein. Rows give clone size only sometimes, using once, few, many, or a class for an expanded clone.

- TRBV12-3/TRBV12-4 ASSLSGGYGYT
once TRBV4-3 ASSQLKTGFYGYT
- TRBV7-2 ASSLGSGSAYEQY
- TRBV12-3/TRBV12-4 ASSFGTEAF
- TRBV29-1 SGADGSAIEQF
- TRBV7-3 ASSLTGTITEAF
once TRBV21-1 ASSNHRGVGSYEQY
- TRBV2 ASRGLALGQQTQY
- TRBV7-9 ASSHSRIATNEKLF
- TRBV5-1 ASSLTEFTGELF
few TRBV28 ASSADYEQY
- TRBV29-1 SVEGQSNTGELF
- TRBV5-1 ASSPVTGGYSYEQY
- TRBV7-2 ASSLAGTSGTYNEQF
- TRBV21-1 ASSTHRGQGGQPQH
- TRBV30 AWMGGEQY
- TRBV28 ASSWGSNNQPQH
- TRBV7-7 ASSSGTVPYEQY
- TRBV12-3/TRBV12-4 ASSLAGNYGYT
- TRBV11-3 ASNIQGVRGSPLH
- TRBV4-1 ASSQGQGAGGYT
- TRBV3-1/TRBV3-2 ASSRGNRREKYNEQF
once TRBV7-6 ASSSLGVSNEKLF
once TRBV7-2 ASRFTGTGGATQY
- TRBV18 ASSPLSQRAGNTIY
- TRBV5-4 ASNPGGQVLNQPQH
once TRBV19 ASNPGLAGDRETQY
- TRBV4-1 ASSQEIRDNQPQH
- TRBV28 ASSLHAPLFRVGNTEAF
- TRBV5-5 ASSLRLASQYEKLF
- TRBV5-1 ASSRETGRGYGYT
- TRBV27 ASSSYTRTGSTEAF